Each of the 31 T cell receptor beta chains below was sequenced from the same sample in a study of blood T cell repertoires in COVID-19. Only in-frame clones appear in the TCRdb table, and some are missing; sequencing was by immunoSEQ multiplex PCR. The sample lists tens of thousands of clones, about 80% seen once, with around 10% in the top ten. Sequencing used peripheral blood. All receptors come from a man aged 60 to 69 with acute or convalescent COVID-19.

This chain joins TRBV24-1 and TRBJ2-1; D might be TRBD1 (6 bases). With 5 bases removed from V and 4 bases from J, the gap between germline ends came to 14 bases. This CDR3 comprises 15 residues. Germline CDR1 is KGHDR and CDR2 is SFDVKD. The CDR3 reads CATSASGTPYNEQFF. CDR3 nucleotide sequence: TGTGCCACCAGTGCCTCCGGGACACCATACAATGAGCAGTTCTTC.

The chain couples TRBV7-3 to TRBJ2-3; 7 nucleotides align to TRBD1. CDR1 and CDR2 from the germline V gene are SGHTA and FQGTGA. J lost 0 bases, V lost 8 bases, and 5 bases had no gene match. This CDR3 spans 14 amino acids. The CDR3 spells CASRGGPSTDTQYF. The CDR3, as DNA: TGTGCCAGCCGAGGGGGCCCTAGCACAGATACGCAGTATTTT.

J is TRBJ2-5 and V is TRBV2, with 15 bases aligning to TRBD2. CDR3 size: 19 residues. The V segment lost 2 bases and the J segment 0 bases; nucleotides outside the gene matches: 7. Germline-derived CDR1 and CDR2 are SNHLY and FYNNEI. The CDR3 loop reads CASSELGTSGGLYQETQYF. Here the CDR3 DNA reads TGTGCCAGCAGTGAATTAGGGACTAGCGGGGGGCTGTACCAAGAGACCCAGTACTTC.

The V call is TRBV9, the J call TRBJ2-3; no clear D. Deletions cut 4 bases from V and 6 bases from J, with 12 bases between. This CDR3 contains 13 residues. Per germline, CDR1 SGDLS and CDR2 YYNGEE. CDR3 loop: CASSPEASDTQYF. The CDR3 coding sequence is TGTGCCAGCAGCCCCGAGGCCTCGGATACGCAGTATTTT. The full variable domain, completed using reference TRBV9 and TRBJ2-3, is DSGVTQTPKHLITATGQRVTLRCSPRSGDLSVYWYQQSLDQGLQFLIQYYNGEERAKGNILERFSAQQFPDLHSELNLSSLELGDSALYFCASSPEASDTQYFGPGTRLTVL.

The rearrangement links TRBV21-1 to TRBJ1-1. TRBV21-1 is annotated as a pseudogene. The CDR3 totals 14 residues. The CDR3: CASSKGVGRTEAFF. In DNA form, the CDR3 reads TGTGCCAGCAGCAAAGGGGTGGGGAGAACTGAAGCTTTCTTT.

CDR3 bases: TGTGCCAGTAGTATAGATGGGACAGGGCTTGGGCCCCAGCATTTT. This codes for CASSIDGTGLGPQHF. The chain recombines TRBV19 with TRBJ1-5, with TRBD1 identical over 9 bases. The CDR3 loop spans 15 amino acids. The trim removed 0 bases at V and 9 bases at J, leaving 6 bases unmatched. Per germline, CDR1 LNHDA and CDR2 SQIVND (reference sequence).

The chain employs TRBV9 and TRBJ1-1; the D gene is possibly TRBD1 (5 bases). V lost 0 bases to trimming and J lost 6 bases, with 9 bases between them. From germline, CDR1 is SGDLS and CDR2 YYNGEE. The length of the CDR3 is 13 residues. The CDR3 nucleotides are TGTGCCAGCAGCGTAGCTGTAGGGGCTGAAGCTTTCTTT. It specifies CASSVAVGAEAFF.

Regarding this clone: The junction and the germline gene differ at one end; a read error may be behind it. At the DNA level, this CDR3 is encoded by other sequences in the same sample as well. The chain uses TRBV2 and TRBJ1-1; D gene uncertain. The CDR3 runs 12 residues. CDR1 and CDR2 (germline): SNHLY, FYNNEI. The CDR3 loop reads CASSGGGPEAFF. The CDR3, as DNA: TGTGCTAGCAGTGGAGGTGGCCCCGAAGCTTTCTTT.

The chain combines TRBV11-2 with TRBJ1-1; maybe TRBD1 (5 bases). There are 14 residues in the CDR3. CDR1 and CDR2 from the germline V gene are SGHAT and FQNNGV. V was trimmed by 5 bases and J by 3 bases, leaving 13 bases between them. In nucleotides, the CDR3 is TGTGCCAGCAGCGTGACAGTCCGTCACACTGAAGCTTTCTTT. Translation: CASSVTVRHTEAFF.

The chain has TRBV2 and TRBJ2-7; 9 nucleotides line up with TRBD1. There are 14 residues in the CDR3. Germline V lookup: CDR1 SNHLY, CDR2 FYNNEI. V was clipped by 6 bases and J by 2 bases; unmatched bases: 5. For the CDR3, the DNA is TGTGCCAGCAGAACCACAGGGGGCCCCTACGAGCAGTACTTC. It is translated as CASRTTGGPYEQYF.

The genes are TRBV4-1 and TRBJ1-2, with 10 bases matching TRBD1. The V segment lost 2 bases and the J segment 7 bases; nucleotides outside the gene matches: 10. Germline V gene sequence: CDR1 MGHRA, CDR2 YSYEKL. This CDR3 comprises 16 residues. Here the CDR3 DNA reads TGCGCCAGCAGCCAAACCGACCGGGACAGGGGACCTGGCTACACCTTC. Translating it yields CASSQTDRDRGPGYTF.

The chain employs TRBV21-1 and TRBJ1-4; TRBD1, the D gene given by the table, was not confirmed from the DNA. TRBV21-1 is a pseudogene locus. This CDR3 is 14 amino acids long. Written as DNA, the CDR3 is TGTGCCAGCCGGTTCAGGGGATTGGTTGAAAAACTGTTTTTT. This sequence encodes CASRFRGLVEKLFF.

In this sample, this clone turned up once. The chain couples TRBV3-1 (or the pseudogene TRBV3-2) to TRBJ2-1; a possible D gene is TRBD1 (6 bases). The V end lost 0 bases, the J end lost 10 bases, and 7 bases lay between the germline ends. This CDR3 comprises 12 residues. The germline V gene encodes CDR1 LGHDT and CDR2 YNNKEL (reference sequence). CDR3 nucleotides: TGTGCCAGCAGCCAAGACAGGGGCGAGCAGTTCTTC. Protein product: CASSQDRGEQFF.

The V gene is TRBV24-1, the J gene TRBJ2-5; 7 nucleotides line up with TRBD1. V lost 4 bases, J lost 2 bases, and 15 bases stayed unmatched. CDR1 KGHDR and CDR2 SFDVKD come from the germline V gene. CDR3 length: 18 amino acids. In nucleotides, the CDR3 is TGTGCCACCAGTGACTCCGCTAAGACAGGGCTGGGGCAAGAGACCCAGTACTTC. It translates to CATSDSAKTGLGQETQYF.

Here the CDR3 DNA reads TGTGCCAGCAACGGACAGGGATATGGCTACACCTTC. This gives the protein CASNGQGYGYTF. The chain couples TRBV12-3 or TRBV12-4 to TRBJ1-2; 8 bases map to TRBD1. CDR3 length: 12 amino acids. V was pared by 7 bases and J by 5 bases, with 3 bases of the junction left unmatched.

This clone was detected a few times. The chain combines TRBV7-2 with TRBJ2-7, with a tentative D call TRBD1 (6 bases). The CDR3 is 15 residues long. V was cut by 0 bases and J by 0 bases, with 9 bases left in between. CDR1 and CDR2 (germline): SGHTA, FQGNSA. The CDR3 DNA reads as TGTGCCAGCAGCTTAGCAACAGGGAGCTCCTACGAGCAGTACTTC. Its translation: CASSLATGSSYEQYF.

The rearrangement joins TRBV11-2 to TRBJ1-2, with 7 bases that match TRBD1. Germline V gene data show CDR1 as SGHAT and CDR2 as FQNNGV. The J segment lost 4 bases and the V segment lost 5 bases, leaving 13 bases of the junction unmatched. CDR3 size: 16 residues. This CDR3 is CASSINSLTGVYGYTF. The CDR3 region has the DNA TGTGCCAGCAGCATCAACAGTCTTACAGGGGTCTATGGCTACACCTTC.

The chain combines TRBV11-2 with TRBJ2-3; 9 nucleotides align to TRBD2. The CDR3 runs to 17 residues. The junction had 13 bases not matched to a gene; V was cut back by 3 bases and J by 6 bases. Germline values: CDR1 SGHAT, CDR2 FQNNGV. Here the CDR3 reads CASSLSTVVGLADTQYF. The CDR3 region has the DNA TGTGCCAGCAGCTTGAGTACCGTAGTTGGACTAGCGGATACGCAGTATTTT. Using reference TRBV11-2 and TRBJ2-3 for the parts outside the CDR3, the full variable domain is EAGVAQSPRYKIIEKRQSVAFWCNPISGHATLYWYQQILGQGPKLLIQFQNNGVVDDSQLPKDRFSAERLKGVDSTLKIQPAKLEDSAVYLCASSLSTVVGLADTQYFGPGTRLTVL.

This clone was counted a single time. V and J are TRBV12-3 or TRBV12-4 and TRBJ1-1, with TRBD1 as a possible D gene (6 bases). Trimming pared 3 bases from V and 4 bases from J, leaving 9 bases between. The length of the CDR3 is 13 residues. The CDR3 sequence: CASSLFRGTEAFF. For the CDR3, the DNA is TGTGCCAGCAGTTTGTTCAGGGGCACTGAAGCTTTCTTT.

The chain joins TRBV5-1 to TRBJ1-5, with no clear D. The CDR3 is 13 residues long. V lost 0 bases and J 4 bases, leaving 5 bases between the germline ends. Looked up from germline, CDR1 is SGHRS and CDR2 is YFSETQ. The DNA for the CDR3 is TGCGCCAGCAGCTTGGACTGGAATCAGCCCCAGCATTTT. Amino acids: CASSLDWNQPQHF.

The genes are TRBV11-2 and TRBJ1-2, with D maybe TRBD1 (6 bases). The CDR3 length is 13 residues. Trimming pared 6 bases from V and 8 bases from J, leaving 16 bases between. CDR1 SGHAT and CDR2 FQNNGV come from the germline V gene. In DNA, the CDR3 is TGTGCCAGCAGTTATAATACCAGGGGCGGCTACACCTTC. Translated: CASSYNTRGGYTF.

The chain uses TRBV19 and TRBJ1-2; 7 nucleotides match TRBD1. The CDR3 has 17 residues. With V trimmed by 1 base and J by 7 bases, 15 bases remained unmatched. From germline, CDR1 is LNHDA and CDR2 SQIVND (reference sequence). Here the CDR3 reads CASSIVRGPDNSVGYTF. In DNA form, the CDR3 reads TGTGCCAGTAGTATAGTTAGGGGGCCCGATAACTCTGTTGGCTACACCTTC.

For the CDR3, the DNA is TGTGCCACCAGTGATTTTTCTTTGAGAGGCGGGTCGGACAATGAGCAGTTCTTC. Translated, it gives CATSDFSLRGGSDNEQFF. This chain connects TRBV24-1 to TRBJ2-1, with a weak D call TRBD2 (5 bases). Germline CDR1 is KGHDR and CDR2 is SFDVKD. The CDR3 length is 18 residues. V lost 1 base to trimming and J lost 5 bases, with 20 bases between them.

The CDR3 sequence: CASSPDWDRGSEAFF. The CDR3 bases are TGTGCCAGCAGCCCCGACTGGGACAGGGGGTCTGAAGCTTTCTTT. This chain connects TRBV7-9 to TRBJ1-1, with TRBD1 matching 11 bases. This CDR3 has 15 amino acids. V shed 5 bases and J 6 bases; nucleotides not matched to a gene: 8. The germline V gene encodes CDR1 SEHNR and CDR2 FQNEAQ (reference sequence).

The chain is built from TRBV4-3 and TRBJ1-1, with 8 nucleotides matching TRBD1. Trimming cost V 4 bases and J 6 bases; bases outside gene matches: 7. The CDR3 has 14 amino acids. The germline V gene encodes CDR1 LGHNA and CDR2 YSLEER. Here the CDR3 reads CASSPPTGAPEAFF. The CDR3 nucleotides are TGCGCCAGCAGCCCACCGACAGGGGCGCCTGAAGCTTTCTTT.

The chain employs TRBV10-2 and TRBJ2-1; TRBD1 is a possible D gene (5 bases). The CDR3 is 16 residues long. V was trimmed by 0 bases and J by 2 bases, leaving 11 bases between them. The germline gives CDR1 WSHSY, CDR2 SAAADI. In DNA, the CDR3 is TGCGCCAGCAGTGAGTCCATAGGGGTGGCCTACAATGAGCAGTTCTTC. Translating it yields CASSESIGVAYNEQFF.

The chain employs TRBV6-5 and TRBJ2-2; D unclear. Germline V gives CDR1 MNHEY, CDR2 SVGAGI. CDR3 length equals 12 residues. Trimming took off 7 bases at V and 2 bases at J, with 5 bases between the two ends. This CDR3 is CASTDNTGELFF. The DNA of the CDR3 is TGTGCCAGCACAGATAACACCGGGGAGCTGTTTTTT.

The CDR3 loop reads CASTQTGAAYGYTF. DNA for the CDR3: TGTGCCAGTACCCAGACAGGGGCGGCCTATGGCTACACCTTC. The chain combines TRBV19 with TRBJ1-2; 8 bases fit TRBD1. Germline V gene data show CDR1 as LNHDA and CDR2 as SQIVND (reference sequence). This CDR3 spans 14 amino acids. V gave up 7 bases and J gave up 4 bases; unmatched junction bases: 8.

This clone was observed once. The genes are TRBV11-2 and TRBJ2-4; TRBD1 is a possible D gene (5 bases). Germline CDR1 reads SGHAT; CDR2 reads FQNNGV. The CDR3 totals 15 residues. Trimming cost V 1 base and J 8 bases, with 15 bases left between them. The CDR3 bases are TGTGCCAGCAGCTTAGGAGATGGGGCTTGGGACATTCAGTACTTC. It yields the protein CASSLGDGAWDIQYF.

This clone was found a few times. CDR3 amino acids: CASSHLQGFSRGYTF. Written as DNA, the CDR3 is TGTGCCAGCAGCCACCTACAGGGGTTCTCCCGGGGCTACACCTTC. The chain links TRBV7-6 to TRBJ1-2; 7 bases are shared with TRBD1. J lost 8 bases, V lost 5 bases, and 14 bases had no gene match. Germline V gene data show CDR1 as SGHVS and CDR2 as FNYEAQ. The CDR3 has 15 amino acids.

This CDR3 reads CASSSGGRRRAFF. CDR3 coding DNA: TGTGCCAGCAGTTCCGGAGGCAGACGAAGGGCTTTCTTT. This chain joins TRBV6-5 and TRBJ1-1; D gene uncertain. Germline CDR1 is MNHEY and CDR2 is SVGAGI. This CDR3 is built from 13 residues. V shed 4 bases and J shed 11 bases, with 17 bases lying between them.